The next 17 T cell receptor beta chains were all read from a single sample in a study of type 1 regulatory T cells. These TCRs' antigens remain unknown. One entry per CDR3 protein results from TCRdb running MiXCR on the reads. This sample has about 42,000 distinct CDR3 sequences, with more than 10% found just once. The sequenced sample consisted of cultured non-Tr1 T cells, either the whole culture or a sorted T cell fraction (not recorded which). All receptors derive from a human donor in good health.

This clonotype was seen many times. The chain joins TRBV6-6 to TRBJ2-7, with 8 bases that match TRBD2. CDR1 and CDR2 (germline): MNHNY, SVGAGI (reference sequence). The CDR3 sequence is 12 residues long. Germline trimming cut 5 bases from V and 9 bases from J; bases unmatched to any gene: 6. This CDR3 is CASSGLAMRQYF. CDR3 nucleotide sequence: TGTGCCAGCAGTGGACTAGCCATGAGGCAGTACTTC.

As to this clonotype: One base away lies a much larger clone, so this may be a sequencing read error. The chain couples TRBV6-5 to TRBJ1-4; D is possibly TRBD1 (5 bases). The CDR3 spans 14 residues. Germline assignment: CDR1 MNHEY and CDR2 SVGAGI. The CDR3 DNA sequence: TGTGCCCGCAGGGATGGCAGTTTTAATGAAAAACTGTTTTTT. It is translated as CARRDGSFNEKLFF.

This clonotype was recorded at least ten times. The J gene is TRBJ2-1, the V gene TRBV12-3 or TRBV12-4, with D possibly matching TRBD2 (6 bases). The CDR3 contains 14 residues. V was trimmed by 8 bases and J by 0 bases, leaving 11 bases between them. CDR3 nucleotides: TGTGCCAGCGCGGGGATAAACTCCTACAATGAGCAGTTCTTC. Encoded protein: CASAGINSYNEQFF.

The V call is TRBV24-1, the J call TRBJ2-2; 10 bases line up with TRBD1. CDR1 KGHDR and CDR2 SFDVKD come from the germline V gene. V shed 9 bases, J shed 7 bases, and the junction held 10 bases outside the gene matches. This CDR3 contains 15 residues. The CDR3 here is CATGWGTGDNGELFF. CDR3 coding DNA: TGTGCCACCGGTTGGGGGACAGGGGACAACGGGGAGCTGTTTTTT.

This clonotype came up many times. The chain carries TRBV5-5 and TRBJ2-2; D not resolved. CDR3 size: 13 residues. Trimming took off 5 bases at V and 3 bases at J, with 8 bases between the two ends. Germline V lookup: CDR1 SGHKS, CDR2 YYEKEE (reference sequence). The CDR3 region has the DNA TGTGCCAGCAGGGTGGGTGACACCGGGGAGCTGTTTTTT. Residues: CASRVGDTGELFF.

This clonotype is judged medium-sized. CDR3 in amino acids: CASSLLRTDTQYF. For the CDR3, the DNA is TGTGCCAGCAGCTTACTCAGAACAGATACGCAGTATTTT. The chain is built from TRBV7-9 and TRBJ2-3; D gene ambiguous. V was trimmed by 2 bases and J by 3 bases, leaving 6 bases between them. The CDR3 spans 13 residues. Germline V gene lookup returns CDR1 SEHNR and CDR2 FQNEAQ (reference sequence). Complete variable domain (other parts from reference TRBV7-9 and TRBJ2-3): DTGVSQNPRHKITKRGQNVTFRCDPISEHNRLYWYRQTLGQGPEFLTYFQNEAQLEKSRLLSDRFSAERPKGSFSTLEIQRTEQGDSAMYLCASSLLRTDTQYFGPGTRLTVL.

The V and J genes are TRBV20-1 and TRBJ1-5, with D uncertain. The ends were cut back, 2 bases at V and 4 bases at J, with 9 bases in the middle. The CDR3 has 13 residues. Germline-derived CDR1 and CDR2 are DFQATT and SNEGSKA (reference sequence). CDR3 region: CSARPGINQPQHF. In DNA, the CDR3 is TGCAGTGCTAGACCGGGAATAAATCAGCCCCAGCATTTT.

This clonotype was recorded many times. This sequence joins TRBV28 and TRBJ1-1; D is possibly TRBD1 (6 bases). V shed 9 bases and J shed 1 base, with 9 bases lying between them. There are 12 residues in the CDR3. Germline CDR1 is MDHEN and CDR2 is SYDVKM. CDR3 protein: CASLQGNTEAFF. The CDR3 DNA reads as TGTGCCAGTTTACAGGGGAACACTGAAGCTTTCTTT.

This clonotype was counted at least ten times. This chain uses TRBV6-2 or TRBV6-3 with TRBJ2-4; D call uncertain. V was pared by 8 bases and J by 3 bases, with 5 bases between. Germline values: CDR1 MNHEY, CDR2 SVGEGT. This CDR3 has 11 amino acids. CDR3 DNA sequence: TGTGCCAGCGTTTTCAAAAACATTCAGTACTTC. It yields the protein CASVFKNIQYF.

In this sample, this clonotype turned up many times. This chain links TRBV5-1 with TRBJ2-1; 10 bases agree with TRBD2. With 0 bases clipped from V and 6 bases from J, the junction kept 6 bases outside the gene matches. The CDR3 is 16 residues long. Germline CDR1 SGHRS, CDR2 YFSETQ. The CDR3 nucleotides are TGCGCCAGCAGCTTGGCCGGACTAGCGGCGGGCAATGAGCAGTTCTTC. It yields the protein CASSLAGLAAGNEQFF.

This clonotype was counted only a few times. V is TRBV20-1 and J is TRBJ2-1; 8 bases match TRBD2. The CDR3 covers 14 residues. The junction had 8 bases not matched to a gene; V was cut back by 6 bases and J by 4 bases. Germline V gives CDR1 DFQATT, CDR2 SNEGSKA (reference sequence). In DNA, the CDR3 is TGCAGTGCGGGACTAGTGGGGATTTACAATGAGCAGTTCTTC. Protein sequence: CSAGLVGIYNEQFF.

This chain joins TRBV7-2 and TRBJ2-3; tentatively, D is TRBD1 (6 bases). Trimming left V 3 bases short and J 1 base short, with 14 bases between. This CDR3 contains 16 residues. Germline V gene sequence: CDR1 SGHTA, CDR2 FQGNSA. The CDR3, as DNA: TGTGCCAGCAGCTTGGGTCCAGGGGCTGGCACAGATACGCAGTATTTT. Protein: CASSLGPGAGTDTQYF.

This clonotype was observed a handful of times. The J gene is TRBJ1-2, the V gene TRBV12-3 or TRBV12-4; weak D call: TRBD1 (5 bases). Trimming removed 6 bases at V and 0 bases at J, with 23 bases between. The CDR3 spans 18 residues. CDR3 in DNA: TGTGCCAGCAGCCATCCCCCCGGGGGGAGGGGAGCTAACTATGGCTACACCTTC. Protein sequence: CASSHPPGGRGANYGYTF.

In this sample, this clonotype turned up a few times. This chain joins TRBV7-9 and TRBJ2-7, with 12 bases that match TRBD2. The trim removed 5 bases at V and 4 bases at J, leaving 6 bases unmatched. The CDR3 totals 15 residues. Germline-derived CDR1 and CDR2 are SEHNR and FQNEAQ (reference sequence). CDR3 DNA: TGTGCCAGCAGCAAAGGACTAGCGGGGTTGTACGAGCAGTACTTC. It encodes CASSKGLAGLYEQYF.

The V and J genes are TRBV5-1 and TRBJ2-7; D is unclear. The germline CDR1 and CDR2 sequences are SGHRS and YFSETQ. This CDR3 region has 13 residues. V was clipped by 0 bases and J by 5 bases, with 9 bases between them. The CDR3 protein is CASSLEWGNEQYF. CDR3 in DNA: TGCGCCAGCAGCTTGGAATGGGGTAACGAGCAGTACTTC.

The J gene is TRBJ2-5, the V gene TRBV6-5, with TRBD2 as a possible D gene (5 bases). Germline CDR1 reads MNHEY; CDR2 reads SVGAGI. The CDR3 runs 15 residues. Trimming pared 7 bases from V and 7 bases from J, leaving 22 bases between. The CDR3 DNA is TGTGCCAGCACCCCGGGGTTTGCCGCTTTCGGGACCCAGTACTTC. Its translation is CASTPGFAAFGTQYF.

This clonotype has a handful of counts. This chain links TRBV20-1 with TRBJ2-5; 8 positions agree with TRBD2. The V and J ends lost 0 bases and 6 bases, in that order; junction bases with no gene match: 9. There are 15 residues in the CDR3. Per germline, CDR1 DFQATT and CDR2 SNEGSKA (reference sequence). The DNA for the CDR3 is TGCAGTGCTAGAGAAAACACTAGCGGCCGAAAGACCCAGTACTTC. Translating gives CSARENTSGRKTQYF.